Sequencing of this T cell receptor (beta chain) was carried out in a study of neurological immune-mediated disorders. This clonotype was seen at least ten times. The antigen is unknown. Germline values: CDR1 SGHDN, CDR2 FVKESK. The CDR3 loop spans 15 amino acids. V trimming: 4 bases; J trimming: 2 bases; junction bases outside the gene matches: 8. Study-level findings and limits: Across subjects, expanded clones had no CDR3 amino acid sequences in common, pointing to private repertoires in all groups. HTLV-1-associated myelopathy showed the most TCR clonal expansion; multiple sclerosis the least, below healthy controls.

As for the cDNA, it was generated by 5'RACE with 10-nucleotide random UMIs. TCRdb reanalysed the 5' RACE reads using MiXCR and keeps one entry per CDR3 protein. The table includes more than 75,000 distinct CDR3 sequences, 10% detected once. The source material was PBMCs. The receptor was isolated from a man aged 35-49 years in good health. This chain uses TRBV14 with TRBJ2-7; 7 bases fit TRBD1. CDR3 in DNA: TGTGCCAGCAGCCTATACAGGGGTTCCCCCTACGAGCAGTACTTC. Protein sequence: CASSLYRGSPYEQYF.